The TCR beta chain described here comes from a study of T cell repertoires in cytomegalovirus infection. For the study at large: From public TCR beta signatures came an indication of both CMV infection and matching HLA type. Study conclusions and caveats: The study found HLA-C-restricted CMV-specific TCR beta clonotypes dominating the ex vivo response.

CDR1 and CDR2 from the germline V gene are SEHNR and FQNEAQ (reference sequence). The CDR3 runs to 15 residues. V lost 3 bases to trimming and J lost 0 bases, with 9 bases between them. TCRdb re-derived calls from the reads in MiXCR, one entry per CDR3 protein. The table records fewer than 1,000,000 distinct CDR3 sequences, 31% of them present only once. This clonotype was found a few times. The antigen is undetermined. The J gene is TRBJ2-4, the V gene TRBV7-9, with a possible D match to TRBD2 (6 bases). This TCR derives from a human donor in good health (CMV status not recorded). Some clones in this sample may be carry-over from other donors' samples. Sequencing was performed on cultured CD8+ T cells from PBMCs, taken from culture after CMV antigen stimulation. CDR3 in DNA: TGTGCCAGCAGCTTCCCGGGACTAGCCAAAAACATTCAGTACTTC. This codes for CASSFPGLAKNIQYF.